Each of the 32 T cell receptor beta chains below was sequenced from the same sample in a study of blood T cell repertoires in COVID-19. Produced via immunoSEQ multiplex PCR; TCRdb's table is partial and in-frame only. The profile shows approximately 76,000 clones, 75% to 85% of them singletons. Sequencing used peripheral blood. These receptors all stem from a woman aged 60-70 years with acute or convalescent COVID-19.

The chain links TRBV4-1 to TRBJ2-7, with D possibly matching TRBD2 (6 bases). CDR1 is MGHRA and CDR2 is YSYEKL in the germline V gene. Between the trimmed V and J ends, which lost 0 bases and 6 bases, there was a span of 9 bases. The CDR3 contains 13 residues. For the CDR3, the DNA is TGCGCCAGCAGCCAAGATCAGGAGGGCGAGCAGTACTTC. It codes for CASSQDQEGEQYF.

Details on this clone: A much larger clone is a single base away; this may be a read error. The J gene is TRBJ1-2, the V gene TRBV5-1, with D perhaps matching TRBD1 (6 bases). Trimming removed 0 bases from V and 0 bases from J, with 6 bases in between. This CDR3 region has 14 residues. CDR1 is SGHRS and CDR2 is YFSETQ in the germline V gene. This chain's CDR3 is CASSLGQANYGYTF. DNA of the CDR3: TGCGCCAGCAGCTTGGGACAGGCTAACTATGGCTACACCTTC.

The CDR3 DNA is TGTGCCAGCAGCTTAGAACCGGGCGGGACCCAGCATTTT. This translates into CASSLEPGGTQHF. The chain uses TRBV11-2 and TRBJ1-5, with unresolved D. Trimming left V 0 bases short and J 11 bases short, with 11 bases between. Germline CDR1 is SGHAT and CDR2 is FQNNGV. The CDR3 extends over 13 amino acids.

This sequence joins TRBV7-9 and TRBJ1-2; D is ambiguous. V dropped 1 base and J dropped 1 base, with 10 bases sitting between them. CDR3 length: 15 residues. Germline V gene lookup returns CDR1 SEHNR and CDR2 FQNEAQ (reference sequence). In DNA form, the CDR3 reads TGTGCCAGCAGCTTAGACGGCAGGTTTAACTATGGCTACACCTTC. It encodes CASSLDGRFNYGYTF.

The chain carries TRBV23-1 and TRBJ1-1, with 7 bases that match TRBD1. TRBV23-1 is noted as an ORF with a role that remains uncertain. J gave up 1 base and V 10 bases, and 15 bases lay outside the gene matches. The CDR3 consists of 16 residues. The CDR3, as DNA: TGCGCCATCGCAAGGGGGCCCTGGCGAGGGAACACTGAAGCTTTCTTT. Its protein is CAIARGPWRGNTEAFF.

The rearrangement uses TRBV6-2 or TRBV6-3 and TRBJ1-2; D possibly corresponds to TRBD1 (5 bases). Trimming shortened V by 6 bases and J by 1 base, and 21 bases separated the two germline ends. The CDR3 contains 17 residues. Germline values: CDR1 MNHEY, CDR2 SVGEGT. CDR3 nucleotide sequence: TGTGCCAGCAGCCCTTCTCAGAATGGGGGGTTTAACTATGGCTACACCTTC. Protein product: CASSPSQNGGFNYGYTF.

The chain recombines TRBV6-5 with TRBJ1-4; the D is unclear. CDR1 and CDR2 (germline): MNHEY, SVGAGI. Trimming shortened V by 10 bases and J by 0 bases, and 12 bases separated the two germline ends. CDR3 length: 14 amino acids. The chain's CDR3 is CATATGPTNEKLFF. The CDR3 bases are TGTGCCACGGCCACGGGTCCAACTAATGAAAAACTGTTTTTT.

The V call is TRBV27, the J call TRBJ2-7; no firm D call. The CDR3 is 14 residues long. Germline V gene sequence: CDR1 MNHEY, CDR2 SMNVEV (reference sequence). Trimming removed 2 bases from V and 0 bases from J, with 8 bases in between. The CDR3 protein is CASSLGSGSYEQYF. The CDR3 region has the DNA TGTGCCAGCAGTTTAGGATCGGGCTCCTACGAGCAGTACTTC.

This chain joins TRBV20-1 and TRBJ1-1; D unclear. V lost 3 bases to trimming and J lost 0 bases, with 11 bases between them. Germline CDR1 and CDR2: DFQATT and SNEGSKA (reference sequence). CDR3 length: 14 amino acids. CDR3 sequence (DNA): TGCAGTGCTAGTAATGGACTCCTGAACACTGAAGCTTTCTTT. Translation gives CSASNGLLNTEAFF.

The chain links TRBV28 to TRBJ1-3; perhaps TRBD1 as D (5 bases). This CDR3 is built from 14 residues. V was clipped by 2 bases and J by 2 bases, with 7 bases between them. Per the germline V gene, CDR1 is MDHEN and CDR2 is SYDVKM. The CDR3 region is CASSLLGPGNTIYF. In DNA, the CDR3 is TGTGCCAGCAGTTTACTGGGGCCTGGAAACACCATATATTTT.

The CDR3 reads CASSQSDSRYEQYF. CDR3 DNA: TGCGCCAGCAGTCAATCCGACAGCCGCTACGAGCAGTACTTC. V is TRBV23-1 and J is TRBJ2-7, with D maybe TRBD1 (5 bases). TRBV23-1 is placed among ORFs of uncertain function. Between the trimmed V and J ends, which lost 0 bases and 3 bases, there was a span of 9 bases. The CDR3 loop spans 14 amino acids.

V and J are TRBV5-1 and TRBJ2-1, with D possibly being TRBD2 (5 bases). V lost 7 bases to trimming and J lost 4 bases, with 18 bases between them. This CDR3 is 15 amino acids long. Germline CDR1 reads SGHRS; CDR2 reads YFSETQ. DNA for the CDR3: TGCGCCAGCTTACCCGGGGTAGCCGATTACAATGAGCAGTTCTTC. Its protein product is CASLPGVADYNEQFF.

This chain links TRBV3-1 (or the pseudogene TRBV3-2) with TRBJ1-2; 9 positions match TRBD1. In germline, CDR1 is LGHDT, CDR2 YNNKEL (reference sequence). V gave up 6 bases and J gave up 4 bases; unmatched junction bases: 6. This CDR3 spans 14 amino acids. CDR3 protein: CASSGTGQGYGYTF. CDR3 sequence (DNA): TGTGCCAGCAGTGGGACGGGACAGGGCTATGGCTACACCTTC.

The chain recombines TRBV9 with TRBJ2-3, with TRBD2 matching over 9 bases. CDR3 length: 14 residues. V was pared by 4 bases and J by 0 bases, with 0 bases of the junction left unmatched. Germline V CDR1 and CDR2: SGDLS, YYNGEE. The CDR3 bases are TGTGCCAGCAGCCTAGCGGGAAGCACAGATACGCAGTATTTT. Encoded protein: CASSLAGSTDTQYF.

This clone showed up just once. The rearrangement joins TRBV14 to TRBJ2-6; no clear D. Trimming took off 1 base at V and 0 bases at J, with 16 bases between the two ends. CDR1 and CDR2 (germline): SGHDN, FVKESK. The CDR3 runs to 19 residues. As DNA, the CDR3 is TGTGCCAGCAGCCAAGGTCTAAGGCGGTATGGCTCTGGGGCCAACGTCCTGACTTTC. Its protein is CASSQGLRRYGSGANVLTF.

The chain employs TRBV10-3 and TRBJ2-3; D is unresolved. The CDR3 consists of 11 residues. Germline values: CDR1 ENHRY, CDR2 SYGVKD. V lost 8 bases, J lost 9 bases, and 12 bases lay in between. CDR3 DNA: TGTGCCATCGGTCCCCCCGGGACGCAGTATTTT. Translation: CAIGPPGTQYF.

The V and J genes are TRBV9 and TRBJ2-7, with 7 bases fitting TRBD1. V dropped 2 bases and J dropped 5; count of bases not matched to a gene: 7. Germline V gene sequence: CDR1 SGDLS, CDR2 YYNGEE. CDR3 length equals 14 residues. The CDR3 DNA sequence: TGTGCCAGCAGCGTGACGGGACAGTTCGACGAGCAGTACTTC. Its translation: CASSVTGQFDEQYF.

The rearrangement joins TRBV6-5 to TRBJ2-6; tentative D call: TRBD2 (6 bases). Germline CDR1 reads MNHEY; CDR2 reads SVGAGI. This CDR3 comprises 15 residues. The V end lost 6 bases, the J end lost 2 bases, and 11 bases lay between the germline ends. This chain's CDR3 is CASSPGETGANVLTF. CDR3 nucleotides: TGTGCCAGCAGCCCGGGGGAAACTGGGGCCAACGTCCTGACTTTC.

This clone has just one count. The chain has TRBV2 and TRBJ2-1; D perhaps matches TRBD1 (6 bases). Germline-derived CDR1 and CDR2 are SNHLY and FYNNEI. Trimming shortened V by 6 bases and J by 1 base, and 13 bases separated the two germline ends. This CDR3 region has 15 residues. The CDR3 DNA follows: TGTGCCAGCAGGCAAGAACAGGGATCCTACAATGAGCAGTTCTTC. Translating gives CASRQEQGSYNEQFF.

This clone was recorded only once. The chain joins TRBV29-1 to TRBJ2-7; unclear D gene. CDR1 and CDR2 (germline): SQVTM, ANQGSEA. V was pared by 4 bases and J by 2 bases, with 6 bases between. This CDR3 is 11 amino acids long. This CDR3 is CSVGTAYEQYF. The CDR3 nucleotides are TGCAGCGTTGGCACGGCCTACGAGCAGTACTTC.

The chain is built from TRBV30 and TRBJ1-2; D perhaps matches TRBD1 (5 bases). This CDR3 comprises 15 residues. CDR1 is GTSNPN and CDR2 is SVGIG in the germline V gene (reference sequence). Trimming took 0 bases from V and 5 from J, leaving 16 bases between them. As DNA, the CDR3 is TGTGCCTGGAGTGTTGGGCGGACAAGATCTTATGGCTACACCTTC. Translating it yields CAWSVGRTRSYGYTF.

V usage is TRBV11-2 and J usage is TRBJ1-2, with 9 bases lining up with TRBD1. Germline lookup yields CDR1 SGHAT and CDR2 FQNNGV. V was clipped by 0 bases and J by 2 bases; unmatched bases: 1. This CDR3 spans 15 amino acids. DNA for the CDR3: TGTGCCAGCAGCTTAGATGGGACAGGGAACTATGGCTACACCTTC. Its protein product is CASSLDGTGNYGYTF.

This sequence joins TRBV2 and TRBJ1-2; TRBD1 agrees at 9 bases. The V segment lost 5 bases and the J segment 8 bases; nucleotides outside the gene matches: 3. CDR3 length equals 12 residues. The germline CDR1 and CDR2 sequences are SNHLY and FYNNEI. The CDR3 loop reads CASSWDREGYTF. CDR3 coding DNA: TGTGCCAGCAGTTGGGACAGGGAAGGCTACACCTTC. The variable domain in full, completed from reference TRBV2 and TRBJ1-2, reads EPEVTQTPSHQVTQMGQEVILRCVPISNHLYFYWYRQILGQKVEFLVSFYNNEISEKSEIFDDQFSVERPDGSNFTLKIRSTKLEDSAMYFCASSWDREGYTFGSGTRLTVV.

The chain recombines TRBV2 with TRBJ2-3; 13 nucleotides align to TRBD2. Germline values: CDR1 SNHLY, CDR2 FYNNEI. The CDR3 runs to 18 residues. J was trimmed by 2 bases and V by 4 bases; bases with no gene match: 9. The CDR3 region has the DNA TGTGCCAGCAGTGTGGGCACTAGCGGGGGGGCGCTCACAGATACGCAGTATTTT. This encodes CASSVGTSGGALTDTQYF.

The CDR3 nucleotides are TGTGCCAGCAGCTTCTCGGAGGGACTCTCTGGAAACACCATATATTTT. Its translation is CASSFSEGLSGNTIYF. The chain employs TRBV11-2 and TRBJ1-3; weak D call: TRBD1 (5 bases). CDR1 SGHAT and CDR2 FQNNGV come from the germline V gene. The V end lost 3 bases, the J end lost 0 bases, and 12 bases lay between the germline ends. The CDR3 consists of 16 residues.

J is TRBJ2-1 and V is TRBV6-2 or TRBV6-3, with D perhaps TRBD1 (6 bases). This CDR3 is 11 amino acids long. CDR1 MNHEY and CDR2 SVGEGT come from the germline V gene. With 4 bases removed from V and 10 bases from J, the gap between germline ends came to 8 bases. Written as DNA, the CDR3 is TGTGCCAGCAGTTGGACAGACGAGCAGTTCTTC. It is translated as CASSWTDEQFF.

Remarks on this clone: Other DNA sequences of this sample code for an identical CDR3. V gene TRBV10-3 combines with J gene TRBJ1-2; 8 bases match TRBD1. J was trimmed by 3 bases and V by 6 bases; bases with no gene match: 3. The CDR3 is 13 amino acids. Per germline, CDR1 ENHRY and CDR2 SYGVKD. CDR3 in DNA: TGTGCCATCAGCCAACAGGGGGACTATGGCTACACCTTC. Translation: CAISQQGDYGYTF.

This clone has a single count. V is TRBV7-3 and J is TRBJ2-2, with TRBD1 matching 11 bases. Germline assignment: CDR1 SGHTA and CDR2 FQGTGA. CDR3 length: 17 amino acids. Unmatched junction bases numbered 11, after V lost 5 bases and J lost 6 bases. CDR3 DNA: TGTGCCAGCAGCCCCCGGGTTGGGACAGGGGGTGCCGGGGAGCTGTTTTTT. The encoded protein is CASSPRVGTGGAGELFF.

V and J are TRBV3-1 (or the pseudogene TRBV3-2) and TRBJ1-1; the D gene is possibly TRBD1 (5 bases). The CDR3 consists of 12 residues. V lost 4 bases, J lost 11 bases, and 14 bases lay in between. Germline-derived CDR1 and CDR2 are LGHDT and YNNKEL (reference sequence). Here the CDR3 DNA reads TGTGCCAGCAGCCGGAAGGGGAGGCGGGCTTTCTTT. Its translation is CASSRKGRRAFF.

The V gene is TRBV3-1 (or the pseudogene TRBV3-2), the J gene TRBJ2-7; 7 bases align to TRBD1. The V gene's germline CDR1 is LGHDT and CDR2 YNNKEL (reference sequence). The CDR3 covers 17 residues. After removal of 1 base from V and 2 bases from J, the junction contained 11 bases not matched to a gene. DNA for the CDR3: TGTGCCAGCAGCCAAGCTCGGTGGGTACAGGGGACCTACGAGCAGTACTTC. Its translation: CASSQARWVQGTYEQYF.

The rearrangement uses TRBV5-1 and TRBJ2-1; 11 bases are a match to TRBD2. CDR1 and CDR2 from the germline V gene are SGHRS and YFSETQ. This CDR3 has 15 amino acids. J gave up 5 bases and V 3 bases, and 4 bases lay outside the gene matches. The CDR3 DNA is TGCGCCAGCAGCTCCGGGACTAGCGGTCACAATGAGCAGTTCTTC. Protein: CASSSGTSGHNEQFF.

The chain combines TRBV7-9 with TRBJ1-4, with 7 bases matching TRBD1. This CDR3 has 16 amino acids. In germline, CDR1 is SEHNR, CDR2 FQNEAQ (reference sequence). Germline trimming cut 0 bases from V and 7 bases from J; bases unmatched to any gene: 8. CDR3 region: CASSLAHRGRGEKLFF. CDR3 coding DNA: TGTGCCAGCAGCTTAGCCCACAGGGGCCGAGGTGAAAAACTGTTTTTT.